This TCR beta chain was sequenced for a study of shared clonotypes between healthy human individuals. Study findings and constraints: Generally, naive subsets (rather than memory subsets) showed larger estimated richness.

Adults of Caucasian background living in Nashville, Tennessee made up all donors. For every subset, genomic DNA was evenly distributed across several immunoSEQ plates. Original analysis: There were no quality scores in the junction-only immunoSEQ sequences, so filtering differed. The method was immunoSEQ multiplex PCR; TCRdb's version includes in-frame clones alone and lacks a portion of them. V and J calls and clone size follow that table, whereas D and trimming were derived from the DNA. The data contain about 1.4 million clones, roughly 97% of them singletons. As for this clone: Antigen: not known.

The V gene's germline CDR1 is ENHRY and CDR2 SYGVKD. CDR3 length equals 12 residues. The V and J ends lost 5 bases and 6 bases respectively, with 8 bases between them. Sequenced material: naive CD4+ T cells sorted from blood. Noted subset: CD45RA+ positively selected. The chain couples TRBV10-3 to TRBJ2-1; D is ambiguous. This receptor was obtained from a man aged 30-40 years in good health. The CDR3 spells CAISTTLNEQFF. In DNA form, the CDR3 reads TGTGCCATCAGTACTACTCTCAATGAGCAGTTCTTC.